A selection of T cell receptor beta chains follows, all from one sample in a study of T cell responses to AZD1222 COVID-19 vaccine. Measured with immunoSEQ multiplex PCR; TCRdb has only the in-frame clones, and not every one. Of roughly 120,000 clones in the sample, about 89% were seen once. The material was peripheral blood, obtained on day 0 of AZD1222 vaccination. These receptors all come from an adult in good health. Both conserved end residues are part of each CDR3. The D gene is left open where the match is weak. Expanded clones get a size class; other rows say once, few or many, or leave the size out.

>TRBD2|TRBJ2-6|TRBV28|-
CASTLGGEAGANVLTF
TGTGCCAGCACTCTGGGGGGGGAGGCTGGGGCCAACGTCCTGACTTTC
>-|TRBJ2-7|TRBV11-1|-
CASSLRDTSTYEQYF
TGTGCCAGCAGCCTTAGGGACACCAGTACCTACGAGCAGTACTTC
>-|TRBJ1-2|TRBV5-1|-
CASSFRTASYGYTF
TGCGCCAGCAGCTTTCGGACCGCCTCCTATGGCTACACCTTC
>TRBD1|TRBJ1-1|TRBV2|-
CASSAPRTQGPTEAFF
TGTGCCAGCAGTGCCCCCCGCACACAGGGGCCCACTGAAGCTTTCTTT
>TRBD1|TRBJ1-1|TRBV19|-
CASSFTGATENTEAFF
TGTGCCAGTAGTTTCACAGGGGCGACAGAGAACACTGAAGCTTTCTTT
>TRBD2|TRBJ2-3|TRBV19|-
CASKGLAGEPDTQYF
TGTGCCAGTAAGGGACTAGCGGGAGAGCCAGATACGCAGTATTTT
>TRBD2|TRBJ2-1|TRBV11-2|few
CASSSRLAGGRDEQFF
TGTGCCAGCAGCTCTAGACTAGCGGGAGGGCGGGATGAGCAGTTCTTC
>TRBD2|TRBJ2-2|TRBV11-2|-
CASSLTSFSTRAGELFF
TGTGCCAGCAGCCTGACTAGCTTCTCGACCCGGGCCGGGGAGCTGTTTTTT
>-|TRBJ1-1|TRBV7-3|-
CASSQTPGMNTEAFF
TGTGCCAGCAGCCAAACGCCCGGTATGAACACTGAAGCTTTCTTT
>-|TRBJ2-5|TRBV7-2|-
CASSLNDRQETQYF
TGTGCCAGCAGCTTAAACGACAGACAAGAGACCCAGTACTTC
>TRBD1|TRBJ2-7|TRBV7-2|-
CASSIGQGPYEQYF
TGTGCCAGCAGCATCGGACAGGGTCCCTACGAGCAGTACTTC
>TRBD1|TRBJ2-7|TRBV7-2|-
CASSGQGGEQYF
TGTGCCAGCAGTGGACAGGGGGGTGAGCAGTACTTC
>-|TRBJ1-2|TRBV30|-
CAWSVDLRYGYTF
TGTGCCTGGAGTGTAGACCTCCGCTATGGCTACACCTTC
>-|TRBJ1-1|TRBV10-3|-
CAITSGQNTEAFF
TGTGCCATCACCTCGGGGCAGAACACTGAAGCTTTCTTT
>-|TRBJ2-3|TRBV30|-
CAWSLSLGPGGTDTQYF
TGTGCCTGGAGCCTAAGTTTGGGACCAGGGGGCACAGATACGCAGTATTTT
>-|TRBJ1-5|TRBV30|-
CAWSVRRGGANQPQHF
TGTGCCTGGAGTGTACGGCGCGGGGGGGCCAATCAGCCCCAGCATTTT
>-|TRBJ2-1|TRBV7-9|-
CASSLGQGSWDEQFF
TGTGCCAGCAGCTTAGGGCAGGGGTCTTGGGATGAGCAGTTCTTC
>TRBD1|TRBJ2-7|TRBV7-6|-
CASSLEGDRGKYEQYF
TGTGCCAGCAGCTTAGAAGGGGACAGGGGGAAATACGAGCAGTACTTC
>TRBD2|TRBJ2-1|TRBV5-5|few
CASIKTLAGYNEQFF
TGTGCCAGCATCAAAACCCTAGCGGGATACAATGAGCAGTTCTTC
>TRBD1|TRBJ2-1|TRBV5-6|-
CASSLGDRINNEQFF
TGTGCCAGCAGCTTGGGGGACAGAATCAACAATGAGCAGTTCTTC
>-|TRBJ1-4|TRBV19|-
CASSWQGNEKLFF
TGTGCCAGTAGTTGGCAGGGTAATGAAAAACTGTTTTTT
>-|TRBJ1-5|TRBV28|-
CASIPGGGNQPQHF
TGTGCCAGCATCCCTGGGGGGGGCAATCAGCCCCAGCATTTT
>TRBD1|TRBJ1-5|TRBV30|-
CAWSRQGNQPQHF
TGTGCCTGGAGCCGACAGGGTAATCAGCCCCAGCATTTT
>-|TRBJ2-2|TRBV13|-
CASSFQAGELFF
TGTGCCAGCAGCTTTCAAGCCGGGGAGCTGTTTTTT
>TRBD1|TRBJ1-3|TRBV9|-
CASSYQGDSGNTIYF
TGTGCCAGCAGCTACCAGGGGGATAGTGGAAACACCATATATTTT
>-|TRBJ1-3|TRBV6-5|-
CASSYDPDSGNTIYF
TGTGCCAGCAGTTACGACCCCGACTCTGGAAACACCATATATTTT
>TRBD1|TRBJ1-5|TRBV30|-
CAWGVGTVYQPQHF
TGTGCCTGGGGTGTGGGGACAGTCTATCAGCCCCAGCATTTT
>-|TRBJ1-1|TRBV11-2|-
CASSLAETEAFF
TGTGCCAGCAGCTTAGCAGAGACTGAAGCTTTCTTT
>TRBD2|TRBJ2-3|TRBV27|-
CASSTYREGPDTQYF
TGTGCCAGCAGTACATATCGGGAGGGGCCAGATACGCAGTATTTT
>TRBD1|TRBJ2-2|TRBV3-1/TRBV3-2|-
CASSRQGGDGELFF
TGTGCCAGCAGCCGACAGGGGGGTGACGGGGAGCTGTTTTTT
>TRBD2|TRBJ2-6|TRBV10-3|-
CAISPAGAGANVLTF
TGTGCCATCAGTCCAGCGGGGGCTGGGGCCAACGTCCTGACTTTC
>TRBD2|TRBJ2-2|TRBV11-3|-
CASSAGTSGNTGELFF
TGTGCCAGCAGCGCGGGGACTAGCGGGAACACCGGGGAGCTGTTTTTT
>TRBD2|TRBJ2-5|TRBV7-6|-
CASSRGGTRQETQYF
TGTGCCAGCAGCCGGGGGGGAACTCGCCAAGAGACCCAGTACTTC
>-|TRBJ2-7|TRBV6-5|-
CASRRETGSYEQYF
TGTGCCAGCAGACGAGAGACAGGCTCCTACGAGCAGTACTTC
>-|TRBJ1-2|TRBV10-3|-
CAISDGEYGYTF
TGTGCCATCAGTGACGGAGAATATGGCTACACCTTC
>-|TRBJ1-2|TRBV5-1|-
CASSLKSSYGYTF
TGCGCCAGCAGCTTGAAGAGCTCCTATGGCTACACCTTC
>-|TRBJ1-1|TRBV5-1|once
CASSLAPGSNTEAFF
TGCGCCAGCAGCTTGGCCCCCGGGTCGAACACTGAAGCTTTCTTT
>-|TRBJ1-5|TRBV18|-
CASSFGERRPQHF
TGTGCCAGCTCGTTTGGGGAGCGGCGGCCCCAGCATTTT
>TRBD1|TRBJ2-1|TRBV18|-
CASSPLALDRVQLYNEQFF
TGTGCCAGCTCACCGCTCGCCCTGGACAGGGTACAACTTTACAATGAGCAGTTCTTC
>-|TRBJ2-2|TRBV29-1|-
CSGGIPGDGELFF
TGCAGTGGAGGAATCCCAGGGGACGGGGAGCTGTTTTTT
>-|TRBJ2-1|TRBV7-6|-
CASSLDTRAYNEQFF
TGTGCCAGCAGCTTAGATACTCGGGCCTACAATGAGCAGTTCTTC
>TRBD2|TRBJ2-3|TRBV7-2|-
CASSLDSPGGAGTQYF
TGTGCCAGCAGCTTAGACTCCCCCGGGGGGGCCGGTACGCAGTATTTT
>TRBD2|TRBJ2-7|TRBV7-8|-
CASSISTSGIGFEQYF
TGTGCCAGCAGCATATCGACTAGCGGGATTGGTTTTGAGCAGTACTTC
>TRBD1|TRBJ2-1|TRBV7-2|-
CASSLGSGGLGNEQFF
TGTGCCAGCAGCTTAGGATCAGGGGGTCTTGGCAATGAGCAGTTCTTC
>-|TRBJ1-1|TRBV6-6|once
CASSLHPAASMNTEAFF
TGTGCCAGCAGTCTTCACCCGGCAGCGAGTATGAACACTGAAGCTTTCTTT
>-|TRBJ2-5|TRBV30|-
CASGLPFQETQYF
TGTGCTTCGGGACTGCCTTTCCAAGAGACCCAGTACTTC
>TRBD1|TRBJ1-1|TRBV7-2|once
CASRGQVNTEAFF
TGTGCCAGCAGAGGACAGGTGAACACTGAAGCTTTCTTT
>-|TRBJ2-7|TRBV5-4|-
CASRNSRDYEQYF
TGTGCCAGCAGGAACAGCAGAGACTACGAGCAGTACTTC
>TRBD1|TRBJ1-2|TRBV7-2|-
CASSPLTGEYGYTF
TGTGCCAGCAGCCCCTTGACAGGGGAGTATGGCTACACCTTC
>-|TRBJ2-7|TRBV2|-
CAIQRGLGYEQYF
TGTGCCATCCAACGGGGCCTAGGCTACGAGCAGTACTTC
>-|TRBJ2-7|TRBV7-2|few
CASSLDFTYEQYF
TGTGCCAGCAGCTTGGATTTCACCTACGAGCAGTACTTC
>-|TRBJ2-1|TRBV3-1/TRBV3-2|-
CASSQNPLSSYNEQFF
TGTGCCAGCAGCCAAAATCCTCTTAGCTCCTACAATGAGCAGTTCTTC
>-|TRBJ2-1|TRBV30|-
CAQWQVPGEQFF
TGTGCCCAGTGGCAGGTCCCTGGGGAGCAGTTCTTC
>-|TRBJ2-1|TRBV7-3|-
CASSFDVGEQFF
TGTGCCAGCAGCTTTGACGTGGGTGAGCAGTTCTTC
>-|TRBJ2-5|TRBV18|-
CASSFGPAEQETQYF
TGTGCCAGCTCCTTTGGGCCGGCAGAGCAAGAGACCCAGTACTTC
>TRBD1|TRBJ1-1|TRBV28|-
CASSLTGMNTEAFF
TGTGCCAGCAGCTTGACAGGGATGAACACTGAAGCTTTCTTT
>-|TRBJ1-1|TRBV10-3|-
CAISEGGEAFF
TGTGCCATCAGTGAGGGAGGGGAAGCTTTCTTT
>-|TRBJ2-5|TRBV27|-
CASSPHQETQYF
TGTGCCAGCAGCCCCCACCAAGAGACCCAGTACTTC
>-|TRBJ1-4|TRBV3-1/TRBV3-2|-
CASSQVINEKLFF
TGTGCCAGCAGCCAAGTTATTAATGAAAAACTGTTTTTT